The rows below give T cell receptor beta chains drawn from one sample of a study of blood T cell repertoires in COVID-19. Libraries were prepared by immunoSEQ multiplex PCR; TCRdb keeps only in-frame clonotypes and omits some of them. The table includes 330,000 or so clones, about nine tenths detected once. Sequencing input: peripheral blood. Source of these receptors: a man aged 30 to 45 with COVID-19, enrolled during active disease. The conserved cysteine and the conserved F or W are not part of the CDR3 here. Fields, in order: J gene, V gene, CDR3 protein.

TRBJ2-3,TRBV19,ASSPGQGVTDTQY
TRBJ1-5,TRBV6-2/TRBV6-3,ASSLYRATNQPQH
TRBJ2-1,TRBV30,AGGRESWNEQF
TRBJ1-1,TRBV6-5,ASRTTGGRTEAF
TRBJ2-7,TRBV7-2,ASSEASSYEQY
TRBJ2-1,TRBV28,ASSPEGRGAYNEQF
TRBJ1-1,TRBV6-5,ASTRQGETEAF
TRBJ2-7,TRBV10-3,AITTGHGTYEQY
TRBJ2-3,TRBV7-3,ASSDWSDGRGTDTQY
TRBJ1-1,TRBV6-2/TRBV6-3,ASSYSPLVGAWNTEAF
TRBJ2-7,TRBV2,ASSESTGTAY
TRBJ2-2,TRBV19,ASTTGTGFTGELF
TRBJ2-1,TRBV5-6,ASSLVANEQF
TRBJ2-2,TRBV10-3,AIRDSTSPGELF
TRBJ1-1,TRBV7-9,ASSFQYTEAF
TRBJ2-7,TRBV2,ASSGQPYEQY
TRBJ2-2,TRBV27,ASSNREPGELF
TRBJ1-2,TRBV28,ASAPGGISGYT
TRBJ1-6,TRBV5-1,ASSLAGQGGSPLH
TRBJ2-7,TRBV9,ARPWDRGYEQY
TRBJ2-5,TRBV28,ASSTGLAGGPYFRETQY
TRBJ2-3,TRBV3-1/TRBV3-2,ASTDRARDTQY
TRBJ2-7,TRBV19,ASSPRYGGAREQY
TRBJ2-2,TRBV21-1,ASSKEASNIRGTGKPNTGELF
TRBJ1-1,TRBV5-1,ASSRRVGTEAF
TRBJ2-1,TRBV5-1,ASSFGGAPWNEQF
TRBJ1-5,TRBV5-5,ASSRGGGNQPQH
TRBJ2-7,TRBV6-5,ASSSDRQSHEQY
TRBJ2-7,TRBV5-1,ASSLGQGGQY
TRBJ2-7,TRBV2,ASIDPGHLTYEQY
TRBJ1-2,TRBV28,ASSPWDSTNYGYT
TRBJ2-3,TRBV5-1,ASMRSSGTGFGTDTQY
TRBJ1-1,TRBV4-2,ASSLGTEAF
TRBJ1-1,TRBV6-5,ASSRMGGGTEAF
TRBJ2-5,TRBV2,ASSEEVAGGRETQY
TRBJ1-1,TRBV6-5,ASSYGGVEAF
TRBJ2-5,TRBV5-1,ASSLGAGWQETQY
TRBJ2-3,TRBV5-4,ASGGGGVRY
TRBJ2-3,TRBV11-1,ASSFSQSTDTQY
TRBJ2-5,TRBV7-3,ASSLGDRGRQETQY
TRBJ2-6,TRBV5-1,ASSLDGSNEGLAISGANVLT
TRBJ2-3,TRBV6-2/TRBV6-3,ASSPGGANPDTQY
TRBJ2-3,TRBV6-5,ASSSGDSSTDTQY
TRBJ2-3,TRBV5-1,ASSLDPTGTGRY
TRBJ2-3,TRBV9,ASSPGGSLTTDTQY
TRBJ2-7,TRBV6-5,ASSYAGSQPSYEQY
TRBJ2-3,TRBV7-3,ASSARGFGGAGGKDTQY
TRBJ2-7,TRBV7-2,ASSLMGAVYEQY
TRBJ1-1,TRBV29-1,SVRQGNMNTEAF
TRBJ1-1,TRBV6-2/TRBV6-3,ASSFIPGGLNTEAF
TRBJ2-7,TRBV2,ASSEFAAGRSYEQY
TRBJ2-7,TRBV10-3,AISPGLAGVDYEQY
TRBJ2-7,TRBV11-2,ASKPRDRENHEQY
TRBJ2-3,TRBV5-1,ASSLVAGYTDTQY
TRBJ2-5,TRBV2,ASGLQGVQETQY
TRBJ1-2,TRBV28,ASRRTGGVGYT
TRBJ2-7,TRBV15,ATSTTGARHEQY
TRBJ1-2,TRBV4-3,ASSQDRGGYGYT
TRBJ2-5,TRBV10-3,ATRLAGGQETQY
TRBJ2-3,TRBV30,AWSVRLASFTDTQY